The entry that follows covers one TCR beta chain sequence. Its cognate antigen is unknown. Only in-frame clones appear in the TCRdb table, and some are missing; sequencing was by immunoSEQ multiplex PCR. This table has some 87,000 clones, over 75% appearing once. CDR1 and CDR2 (germline): SQVTM, ANQGSEA. V lost 8 bases to trimming and J lost 1 base, with 9 bases between them. The CDR3 runs 12 residues. The source of the sample is a study of a mutant IDH1 vaccine in newly diagnosed glioma. Study background: Before enrollment, the patients had been treated with radiotherapy alone, temozolomide alone, or both together. Most of them had received both.

Study-level points and caveats: Seemingly, pseudoprogression had no relation to changes in the top peripheral T cell clonotypes. Patients showed vaccine-induced immune responses at a rate of approximately 95%.

Time point denoted: week 47, end of study. Topical imiquimod accompanied each vaccine dose, which consisted of 300 ug of mutant IDH1 20-mer peptide. Eight vaccinations reached patients in weeks 1, 3, 5, 7, 11, 15, 19 and 23. The sequences come from PBMCs, collected from a glioma patient whose treatment included an IDH1 peptide vaccine. The source is a man aged 40-50 years with glioma. The gene calls are TRBV29-1 and TRBJ1-5, with D unclear. The CDR3 loop is CSIGVSNQPQHF. The DNA of the CDR3 is TGCAGCATTGGGGTAAGCAATCAGCCCCAGCATTTT.